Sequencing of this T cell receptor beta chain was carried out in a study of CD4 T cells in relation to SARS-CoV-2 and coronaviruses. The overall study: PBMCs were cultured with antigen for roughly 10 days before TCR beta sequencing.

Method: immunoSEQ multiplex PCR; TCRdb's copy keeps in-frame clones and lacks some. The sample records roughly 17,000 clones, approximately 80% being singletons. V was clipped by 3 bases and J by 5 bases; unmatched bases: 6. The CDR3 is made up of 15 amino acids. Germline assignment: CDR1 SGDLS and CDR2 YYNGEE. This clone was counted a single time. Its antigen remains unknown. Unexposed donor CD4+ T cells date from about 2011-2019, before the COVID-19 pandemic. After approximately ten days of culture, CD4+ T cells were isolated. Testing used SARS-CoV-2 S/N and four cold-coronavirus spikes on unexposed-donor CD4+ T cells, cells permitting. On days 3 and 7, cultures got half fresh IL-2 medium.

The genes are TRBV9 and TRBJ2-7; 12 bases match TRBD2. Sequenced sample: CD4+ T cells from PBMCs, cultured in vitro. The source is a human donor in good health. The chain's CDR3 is CASSDRTSGTNEQYF. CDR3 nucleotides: TGTGCCAGCAGCGACCGGACTAGCGGGACCAACGAGCAGTACTTC.